Listed below are T cell receptor beta chains from one sample, sequenced in a study of T cells in Graves' hyperthyroidism and ophthalmopathy. MiXCR was run by TCRdb on the multiplex PCR reads, yielding one entry per CDR3 protein. The profile shows approximately 300,000 distinct CDR3 sequences, roughly 15% of them singletons. Sample: blood. The receptors come from a man aged 25-45 years with Graves' hyperthyroidism. The CDR3 runs from the conserved cysteine through the conserved F or W. D genes are given only for firm matches. Not all rows give a size; the values are once, few, many and, for expanded clones, a class.

D	size	V	J	DNA	CDR3
NA	few	TRBV6-9	TRBJ2-7	TGTGCCAGCAGTTACATGGTTACAGGAACCTACGAGCAGTACTTC	CASSYMVTGTYEQYF
TRBD1	few	TRBV4-2	TRBJ2-1	TGTGCCAGCAGCCAAGACCTAGGACAGGGGGCGGATGAGCAGTTCTTC	CASSQDLGQGADEQFF
NA	NA	TRBV30	TRBJ1-1	TGTGCCGGGAAGGGAGCAGTGAACACTGAAGCTTTCTTT	CAGKGAVNTEAFF
TRBD2	many	TRBV5-1	TRBJ2-3	TGCGCCAGCAAGGAGCGGGAGGAGTACGATACGCAGTATTTT	CASKEREEYDTQYF
TRBD2	many	TRBV11-3	TRBJ2-7	TGTGCCAGCAGCCCATTACTGGGAGAGGGAGGGCCAAGACGTTCCTACGAGCAGTACTTC	CASSPLLGEGGPRRSYEQYF
TRBD1	many	TRBV27	TRBJ1-2	TGTGCCAGCAGCTCATACAGGGGATGGTGGTATGGCTACACCTTC	CASSSYRGWWYGYTF
NA	NA	TRBV29-1	TRBJ2-7	TGCAGCGTCCCCTCCTACGAGCAGTACTTC	CSVPSYEQYF
TRBD1	many	TRBV28	TRBJ2-7	TGTGCCAGCAGTCTTACCCGGACAGGGGACTACGAGCAGTACTTC	CASSLTRTGDYEQYF
NA	many	TRBV12-3/TRBV12-4	TRBJ2-1	TGTGCCAGCAGTTCAATCAATACAGGGTCGGCGGGGAATGAGCAGTTCTTC	CASSSINTGSAGNEQFF
NA	NA	TRBV20-1	TRBJ1-6	TGCAGTGCTAGAGGGGTGCGCTATTCACCCCTCCACTTT	CSARGVRYSPLHF
TRBD1	NA	TRBV7-2	TRBJ2-7	TGTGCCAGCAGCTTAGTTGTGACAGGGTCTGACGAGCAGTACTTC	CASSLVVTGSDEQYF
NA	many	TRBV6-1	TRBJ2-6	TGTGCCAGCCGGGCCGGATATGGGGCCAACGTCCTGACTTTC	CASRAGYGANVLTF
TRBD1	NA	TRBV7-8	TRBJ2-5	TGTGCCAGCAGCCCCGACAGGGCTTTTCCACAAGAGACCCAGTACTTC	CASSPDRAFPQETQYF
NA	NA	TRBV6-1	TRBJ1-1	TGTGCCAGCAGGGTAGGGACATATGGTGAAGCTTTCTTT	CASRVGTYGEAFF
NA	NA	TRBV5-5	TRBJ2-3	TGTGCCAGCAGCAGGGACACCAACACAGATACGCAGTATTTT	CASSRDTNTDTQYF
TRBD1	many	TRBV28	TRBJ1-2	TGTGCCAGCAGTTGGAGGCGGACAGGATCATATGGCTACACCTTC	CASSWRRTGSYGYTF
TRBD1	once	TRBV9	TRBJ1-1	TGTGCCAGCAGCGTAGCGACAGGGATCCTAAACACTGAAGCTTTCTTT	CASSVATGILNTEAFF
NA	NA	TRBV5-1	TRBJ2-2	TGCGCCAGCAGCCCCGGAGGGACTTACACCGGGGAGCTGTTTTTT	CASSPGGTYTGELFF